The 11 T cell receptor beta chains listed next were all sequenced from one sample in a study. TCRdb fed the 5' RACE reads into MiXCR, producing one record per CDR3 protein. The sample carries around 50,000 distinct CDR3 sequences, roughly 28% recorded once. Sequenced input: tumor-infiltrating memory CD4+ T cells sorted from the breast tumor. Subset of the sample: memory CD4+ T cells, CD4+CD45RO+CD25-. These receptors originate from a female donor with breast cancer.

This clonotype appeared a few times. V usage is TRBV5-4 and J usage is TRBJ1-2; D is unclear. In germline, CDR1 is SGHNT, CDR2 YYREEE (reference sequence). The CDR3 extends over 15 amino acids. V lost 0 bases to trimming and J lost 3 bases, with 12 bases between them. The chain's CDR3 is CASSLVSVRHYGYTF. The CDR3 nucleotides are TGTGCCAGCAGCTTGGTGTCGGTCAGACACTATGGCTACACCTTC. Drawing the rest from reference TRBV5-4 and TRBJ1-2, the complete variable domain is ETGVTQSPTHLIKTRGQQVTLRCSSQSGHNTVSWYQQALGQGPQFIFQYYREEENGRGNFPPRFSGLQFPNYSSELNVNALELDDSALYLCASSLVSVRHYGYTFGSGTRLTVV.

The V call is TRBV5-6, the J call TRBJ2-3; tentatively, D is TRBD1 or TRBD2 (5 bases each). The CDR3 length is 13 residues. The germline V gene encodes CDR1 SGHDT and CDR2 YYEEEE. The V and J ends lost 3 bases and 2 bases respectively, with 7 bases between them. CDR3 in DNA: TGTGCCAGCAGCTGGGACCCCACAGATACGCAGTATTTT. Translated, it gives CASSWDPTDTQYF.

This rearrangement joins TRBV2 to TRBJ1-1; D remains ambiguous. This CDR3 is 13 amino acids long. Trimming stripped 4 bases from V and 1 base from J, with 7 bases between. The germline CDR1 and CDR2 sequences are SNHLY and FYNNEI. The CDR3: CASSVGSNTEAFF. CDR3 bases: TGTGCCAGCAGTGTAGGCTCGAACACTGAAGCTTTCTTT.

This clonotype has only a few counts. The DNA of the CDR3 is TGTGCCACCAGTCACACCTACTATGGCTACACCTTC. It translates to CATSHTYYGYTF. The chain is built from TRBV24-1 and TRBJ1-2, with D uncertain. Germline CDR1 KGHDR, CDR2 SFDVKD. V lost 6 bases to trimming and J lost 3 bases, with 7 bases between them. This CDR3 region has 12 residues.

The chain couples TRBV24-1 to TRBJ1-3, with D possibly being TRBD1 (5 bases). Trimming cost V 5 bases and J 8 bases, with 12 bases left between them. The CDR3 runs 13 residues. Per the germline V gene, CDR1 is KGHDR and CDR2 is SFDVKD. CDR3 sequence (DNA): TGTGCCACCAGTGCCTCCTGGGGGGACACCATATATTTT. Its translation: CATSASWGDTIYF.

This clonotype was recorded a few times. The chain combines TRBV28 with TRBJ2-7; D uncertain. The CDR3 is 11 amino acids. V was trimmed by 9 bases and J by 3 bases, leaving 9 bases between them. CDR1 and CDR2 from the germline V gene are MDHEN and SYDVKM. The CDR3 loop is CASLSLYEQYF. DNA for the CDR3: TGTGCCAGTTTGTCCCTCTACGAGCAGTACTTC. The full variable domain, in which reference TRBV28 and TRBJ2-7 provide the parts outside the CDR3, is DVKVTQSSRYLVKRTGEKVFLECVQDMDHENMFWYRQDPGLGLRLIYFSYDVKMKEKGDIPEGYSVSREKKERFSLILESASTNQTSMYLCASLSLYEQYFGPGTRLTVT.

This clonotype was detected only a few times. The chain links TRBV7-2 to TRBJ1-2; 10 bases match TRBD1. Germline values: CDR1 SGHTA, CDR2 FQGNSA. CDR3 length: 17 residues. V lost 2 bases, J lost 6 bases, and 12 bases stayed unmatched. The CDR3 bases are TGTGCCAGCAGCTTAAACCCCCCCGGGACAGGGGTGGATGGCTACACCTTC. This gives the protein CASSLNPPGTGVDGYTF.

V usage is TRBV5-1 and J usage is TRBJ2-5, with TRBD2 matching over 8 bases. Germline V gene data show CDR1 as SGHRS and CDR2 as YFSETQ. V dropped 4 bases and J dropped 5; count of bases not matched to a gene: 13. The CDR3 runs to 16 residues. CDR3 sequence: CASSATVGGALETQYF. CDR3 DNA sequence: TGCGCCAGCAGCGCCACCGTCGGGGGGGCCTTGGAGACCCAGTACTTC. The complete variable domain, with remaining parts taken from reference TRBV5-1 and TRBJ2-5, reads KAGVTQTPRYLIKTRGQQVTLSCSPISGHRSVSWYQQTPGQGLQFLFEYFSETQRNKGNFPGRFSGRQFSNSRSEMNVSTLELGDSALYLCASSATVGGALETQYFGPGTRLLVL.

This clonotype showed up just a few times. V is TRBV12-3 or TRBV12-4 and J is TRBJ2-5; D ambiguous. Trimming removed 2 bases at V and 6 bases at J, with 10 bases between. The CDR3 runs to 13 residues. CDR3 protein: CASSLSMWKTQYF. CDR3 DNA sequence: TGTGCCAGCAGTTTATCCATGTGGAAGACCCAGTACTTC.

This clonotype was observed a few times. The V gene is TRBV25-1, the J gene TRBJ1-2; D gene ambiguous. The CDR3 is made up of 13 amino acids. Germline V gene sequence: CDR1 MGHDK, CDR2 SYGVNS. V was pared by 0 bases and J by 0 bases, with 2 bases between. This CDR3 reads CASSEYANYGYTF. The CDR3 nucleotides read TGTGCCAGCAGTGAATATGCTAACTATGGCTACACCTTC.

V usage is TRBV28 and J usage is TRBJ2-7; D remains ambiguous. Germline V lookup: CDR1 MDHEN, CDR2 SYDVKM. Trimming shortened V by 4 bases and J by 4 bases, and 14 bases separated the two germline ends. This CDR3 is built from 14 residues. The CDR3 region has the DNA TGTGCCAGCAGTTCAGCCGGGCAGCTTTACGAGCAGTACTTC. This codes for CASSSAGQLYEQYF.